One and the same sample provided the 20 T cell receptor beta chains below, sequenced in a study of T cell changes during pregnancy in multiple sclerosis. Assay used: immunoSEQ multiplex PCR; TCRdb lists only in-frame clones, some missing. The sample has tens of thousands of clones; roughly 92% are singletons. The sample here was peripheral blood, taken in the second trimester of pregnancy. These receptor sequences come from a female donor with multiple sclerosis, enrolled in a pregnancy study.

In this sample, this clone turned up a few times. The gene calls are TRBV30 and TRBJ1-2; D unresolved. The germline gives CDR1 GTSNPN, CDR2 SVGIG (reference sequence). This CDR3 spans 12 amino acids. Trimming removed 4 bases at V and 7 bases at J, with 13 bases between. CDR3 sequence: CAWNWRVGGYTF. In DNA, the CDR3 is TGTGCCTGGAATTGGAGGGTGGGTGGCTACACCTTC.

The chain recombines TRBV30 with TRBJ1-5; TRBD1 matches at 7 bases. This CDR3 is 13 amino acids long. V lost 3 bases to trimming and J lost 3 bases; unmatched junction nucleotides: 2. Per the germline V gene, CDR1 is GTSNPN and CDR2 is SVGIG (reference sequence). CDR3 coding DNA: TGTGCCTGGAGGACAGGGAACAATCAGCCCCAGCATTTT. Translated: CAWRTGNNQPQHF.

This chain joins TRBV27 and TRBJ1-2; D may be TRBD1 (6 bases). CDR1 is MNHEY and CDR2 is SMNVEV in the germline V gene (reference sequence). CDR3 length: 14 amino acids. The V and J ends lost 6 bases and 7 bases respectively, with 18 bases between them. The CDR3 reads CASSETRGGGGYTF. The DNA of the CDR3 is TGTGCCAGCAGCGAGACCAGGGGTGGGGGTGGCTACACCTTC.

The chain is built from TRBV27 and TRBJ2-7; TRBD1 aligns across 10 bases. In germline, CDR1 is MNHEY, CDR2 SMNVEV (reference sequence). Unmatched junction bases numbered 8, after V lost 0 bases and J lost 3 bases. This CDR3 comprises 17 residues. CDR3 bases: TGTGCCAGCAGTTTATCGGGAGGGACAGGGGACGTCTACGAGCAGTACTTC. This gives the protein CASSLSGGTGDVYEQYF.

The CDR3 bases are TGCGCCAGCAGTGGAAACTCCTCCTATAATTCACCCCTCCACTTT. This codes for CASSGNSSYNSPLHF. The V and J genes are TRBV10-1 and TRBJ1-6, with no clear D. V dropped 4 bases and J dropped 0 bases, with 7 bases sitting between them. The germline V gene encodes CDR1 WNHNN and CDR2 SYGVQD (reference sequence). The CDR3 extends over 15 amino acids.

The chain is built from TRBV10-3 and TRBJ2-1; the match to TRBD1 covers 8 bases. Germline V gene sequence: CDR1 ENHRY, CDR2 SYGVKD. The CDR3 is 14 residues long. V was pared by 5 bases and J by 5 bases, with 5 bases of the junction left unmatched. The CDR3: CAISTDRGNNEQFF. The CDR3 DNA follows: TGTGCCATCAGTACTGACAGGGGAAACAATGAGCAGTTCTTC.

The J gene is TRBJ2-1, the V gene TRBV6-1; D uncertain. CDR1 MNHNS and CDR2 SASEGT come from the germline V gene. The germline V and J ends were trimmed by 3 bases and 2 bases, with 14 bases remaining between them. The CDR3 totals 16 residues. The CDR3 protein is CASSEAANEPYNEQFF. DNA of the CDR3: TGTGCCAGCAGTGAGGCTGCAAACGAACCCTACAATGAGCAGTTCTTC.

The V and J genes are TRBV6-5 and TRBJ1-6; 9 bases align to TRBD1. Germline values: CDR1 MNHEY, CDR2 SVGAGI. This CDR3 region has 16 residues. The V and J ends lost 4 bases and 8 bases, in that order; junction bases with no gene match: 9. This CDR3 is CASSSSWDRVDSPLHF. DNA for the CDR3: TGTGCCAGCAGTTCCTCCTGGGACAGGGTTGATTCACCCCTCCACTTT.

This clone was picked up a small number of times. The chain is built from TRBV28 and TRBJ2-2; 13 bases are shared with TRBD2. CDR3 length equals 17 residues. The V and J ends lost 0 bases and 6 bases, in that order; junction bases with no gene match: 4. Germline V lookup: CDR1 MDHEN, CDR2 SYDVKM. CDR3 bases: TGTGCCAGCAGTTTATGGCGACTAGCGGGAGGTCCCGGGGAGCTGTTTTTT. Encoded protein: CASSLWRLAGGPGELFF.

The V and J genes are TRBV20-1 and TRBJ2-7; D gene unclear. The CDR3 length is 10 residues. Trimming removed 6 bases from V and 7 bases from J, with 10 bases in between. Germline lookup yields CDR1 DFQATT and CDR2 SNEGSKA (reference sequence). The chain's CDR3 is CSATIEEQYF. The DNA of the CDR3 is TGCAGTGCCACGATTGAGGAGCAGTACTTC.

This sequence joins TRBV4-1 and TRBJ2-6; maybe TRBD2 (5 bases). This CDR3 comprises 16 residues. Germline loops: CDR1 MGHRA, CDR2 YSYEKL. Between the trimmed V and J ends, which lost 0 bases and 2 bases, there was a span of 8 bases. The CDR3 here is CASSQESGAGANVLTF. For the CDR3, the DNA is TGCGCCAGCAGCCAAGAGTCCGGGGCTGGGGCCAACGTCCTGACTTTC.

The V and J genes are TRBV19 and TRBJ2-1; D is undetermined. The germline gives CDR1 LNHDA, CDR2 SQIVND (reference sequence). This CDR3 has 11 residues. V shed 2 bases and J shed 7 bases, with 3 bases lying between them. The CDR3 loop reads CASSIRNEQFF. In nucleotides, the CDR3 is TGTGCCAGTAGTATACGGAATGAGCAGTTCTTC.

CDR3: CASSLGTGGFGGAEAFF. The CDR3 region has the DNA TGCGCCAGCAGCTTGGGTACAGGGGGCTTTGGCGGGGCTGAAGCTTTCTTT. The V and J genes are TRBV5-1 and TRBJ1-1; 9 positions agree with TRBD1. V dropped 0 bases and J dropped 6; count of bases not matched to a gene: 12. There are 17 residues in the CDR3. From germline, CDR1 is SGHRS and CDR2 YFSETQ.

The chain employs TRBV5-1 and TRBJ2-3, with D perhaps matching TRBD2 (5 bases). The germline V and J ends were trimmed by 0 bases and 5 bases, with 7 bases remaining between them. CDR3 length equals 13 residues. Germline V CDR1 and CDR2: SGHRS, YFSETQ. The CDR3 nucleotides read TGCGCCAGCAGCTTGGTAGGAGGAGATACGCAGTATTTT. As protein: CASSLVGGDTQYF.

In nucleotides, the CDR3 is TGTGCCAGCAGCCCCAGCCCGGGACAACCCTATGGCTACACCTTC. Its protein product is CASSPSPGQPYGYTF. The chain is built from TRBV11-3 and TRBJ1-2; D may be TRBD1 (6 bases). In germline, CDR1 is SGHNT, CDR2 YENEEA. Trimming stripped 5 bases from V and 4 bases from J, with 17 bases between. CDR3 size: 15 residues.

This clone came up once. The CDR3 spells CASSLRQGDIEQFF. CDR3 sequence (DNA): TGTGCCAGCAGCTTGCGGCAGGGGGACATTGAGCAGTTCTTC. This chain connects TRBV7-7 to TRBJ2-1; TRBD1 matches at 7 bases. This CDR3 comprises 14 residues. Germline V lookup: CDR1 SSHAT, CDR2 FNYEAQ (reference sequence). V lost 3 bases, J lost 9 bases, and 8 bases stayed unmatched.

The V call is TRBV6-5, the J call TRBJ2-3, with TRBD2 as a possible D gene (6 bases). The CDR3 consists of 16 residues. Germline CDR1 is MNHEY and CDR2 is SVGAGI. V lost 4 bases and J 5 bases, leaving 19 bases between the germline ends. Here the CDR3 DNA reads TGTGCCAGCAGTTCATCGGTAGCGGAGGGTGTAGATACGCAGTATTTT. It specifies CASSSSVAEGVDTQYF.

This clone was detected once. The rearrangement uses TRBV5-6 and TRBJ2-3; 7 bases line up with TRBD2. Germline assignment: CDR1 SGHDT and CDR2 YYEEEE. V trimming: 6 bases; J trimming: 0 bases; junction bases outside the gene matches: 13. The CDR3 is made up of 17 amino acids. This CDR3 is CASTYNPGRGSTDTQYF. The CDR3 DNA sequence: TGTGCCAGCACCTACAACCCGGGGCGGGGGAGCACAGATACGCAGTATTTT.

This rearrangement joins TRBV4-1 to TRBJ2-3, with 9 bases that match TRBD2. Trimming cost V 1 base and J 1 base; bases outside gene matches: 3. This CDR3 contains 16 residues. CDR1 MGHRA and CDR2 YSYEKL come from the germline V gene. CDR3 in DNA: TGCGCCAGCAGCCAAGGGGAGCGGGGGGGCACAGATACGCAGTATTTT. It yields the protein CASSQGERGGTDTQYF.

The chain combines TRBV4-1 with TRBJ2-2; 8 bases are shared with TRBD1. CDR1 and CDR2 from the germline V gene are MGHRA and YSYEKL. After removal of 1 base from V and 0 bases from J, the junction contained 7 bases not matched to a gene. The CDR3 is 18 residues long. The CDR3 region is CASSQVPGQGANTGELFF. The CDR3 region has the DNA TGCGCCAGCAGCCAAGTCCCCGGACAGGGCGCGAACACCGGGGAGCTGTTTTTT.